One and the same sample provided the 32 T cell receptor beta chains below, sequenced in a study of OX40 agonist ivuxolimab in advanced cancers. TCRdb keeps only in-frame clones here, not all; method: immunoSEQ multiplex PCR. Among about 40,000 clones listed, roughly 80% were seen once. Sequencing used CD4+ or CD8+ T cells sorted from blood, obtained in a trial of the OX40 agonist ivuxolimab. The receptor set was obtained from an adult with an advanced solid tumor such as melanoma, head and neck, liver or kidney cancer.

In nucleotides, the CDR3 is TGTGCCAGCACAACAGGGGTCACCGGGGAGCTGTTTTTT. Translating gives CASTTGVTGELFF. J is TRBJ2-2 and V is TRBV6-1, with 7 nucleotides matching TRBD1. The CDR3 extends over 13 amino acids. V lost 7 bases, J lost 4 bases, and 3 bases stayed unmatched. Germline V lookup: CDR1 MNHNS, CDR2 SASEGT.

The chain couples TRBV2 to TRBJ2-3; D unresolved. Germline V gives CDR1 SNHLY, CDR2 FYNNEI. The CDR3 has 13 residues. Trimming cost V 3 bases and J 6 bases, with 10 bases left between them. CDR3 sequence: CASSEMREDTQYF. CDR3 bases: TGTGCCAGCAGTGAGATGAGAGAGGATACGCAGTATTTT.

The gene calls are TRBV4-2 and TRBJ2-1; D not certain. The CDR3 covers 14 residues. The V gene lost 0 bases and the J gene lost 10 bases, with 13 bases spanning the gap. The germline V gene encodes CDR1 LGHNA and CDR2 YNFKEQ. CDR3 sequence (DNA): TGTGCCAGCAGCCAAGAGTATCGAGAGCAGGAGCAGTTCTTC. Residues: CASSQEYREQEQFF.

This clone came up once. The rearrangement links TRBV5-4 to TRBJ2-7; TRBD2 agrees at 12 bases. The V segment lost 4 bases and the J segment 5 bases; nucleotides outside the gene matches: 4. This CDR3 region has 14 residues. From germline, CDR1 is SGHNT and CDR2 YYREEE (reference sequence). The CDR3 region has the DNA TGTGCCAGCAGCAGGACTAGCGGGAAAGACGAGCAGTACTTC. This codes for CASSRTSGKDEQYF.

In this sample, this clone turned up once. The chain is built from TRBV5-1 and TRBJ2-2, with 8 positions matching TRBD1. This CDR3 contains 13 residues. The germline gives CDR1 SGHRS, CDR2 YFSETQ. Trimming cost V 7 bases and J 3 bases; bases outside gene matches: 2. CDR3 amino acids: CASQGADTGELFF. CDR3 nucleotides: TGCGCCAGCCAGGGGGCGGACACCGGGGAGCTGTTTTTT.

The chain combines TRBV5-5 with TRBJ2-7; D unresolved. V lost 3 bases, J lost 0 bases, and 10 bases lay in between. Germline values: CDR1 SGHKS, CDR2 YYEKEE (reference sequence). The CDR3 extends over 14 amino acids. DNA of the CDR3: TGTGCCAGCAGCTCTCTTATCAGCTCCTACGAGCAGTACTTC. It is translated as CASSSLISSYEQYF.

This chain connects TRBV4-1 to TRBJ1-1; perhaps TRBD1 as D (5 bases). The CDR3 sequence is 14 residues long. Per germline, CDR1 MGHRA and CDR2 YSYEKL. The V and J ends lost 1 base and 4 bases respectively, with 10 bases between them. CDR3 in DNA: TGCGCCAGCAGCCAAGGGGGCGGCATCACTGAAGCTTTCTTT. Translation: CASSQGGGITEAFF.

The rearrangement links TRBV11-2 to TRBJ1-5; D unclear. Germline values: CDR1 SGHAT, CDR2 FQNNGV. The V end was cut by 2 bases, the J end by 0 bases, with 2 bases between. CDR3 length: 13 amino acids. The CDR3 nucleotides are TGTGCCAGCAGCTTAAGTAGCAATCAGCCCCAGCATTTT. It yields the protein CASSLSSNQPQHF.

The chain joins TRBV15 to TRBJ1-1, with D possibly TRBD1 on 5 matching bases. Germline V lookup: CDR1 LNHNV, CDR2 YYDKDF (reference sequence). The V end lost 1 base, the J end lost 1 base, and 10 bases lay between the germline ends. The CDR3 is 15 amino acids. The CDR3 reads CATSRGGSSNTEAFF. The CDR3 DNA sequence: TGTGCCACCAGCAGAGGGGGCAGCTCGAACACTGAAGCTTTCTTT.

The V and J genes are TRBV2 and TRBJ2-1; 9 nucleotides align to TRBD2. CDR1 is SNHLY, CDR2 FYNNEI, per germline. This CDR3 has 13 residues. V gave up 9 bases and J gave up 10 bases; unmatched junction bases: 10. In DNA form, the CDR3 reads TGTGCCAGGGCTAGGCGGGGGGGCCTCGAGCAGTTCTTC. Translating it yields CARARRGGLEQFF.

This chain links TRBV5-1 with TRBJ2-5, with 7 bases that match TRBD2. Unmatched junction bases numbered 4, after V lost 1 base and J lost 1 base. The CDR3 has 15 amino acids. Germline values: CDR1 SGHRS, CDR2 YFSETQ. The CDR3: CASSLMGLPQETQYF. CDR3 DNA sequence: TGCGCCAGCAGCTTGATGGGACTACCCCAAGAGACCCAGTACTTC.

This rearrangement joins TRBV18 to TRBJ1-4; maybe TRBD1 (6 bases). The CDR3 runs to 15 residues. CDR1 and CDR2 (germline): KGHSH, LQKENI. V gave up 3 bases and J gave up 0 bases, with 8 bases separating them. CDR3 DNA: TGTGCCAGCTCACCGCGGACAGCAACTAATGAAAAACTGTTTTTT. Translation gives CASSPRTATNEKLFF.

The V call is TRBV30, the J call TRBJ1-1, with D unclear. The CDR3 totals 13 residues. Germline assignment: CDR1 GTSNPN and CDR2 SVGIG (reference sequence). Trimming shortened V by 0 bases and J by 4 bases, and 9 bases separated the two germline ends. CDR3 region: CAWSVQQGTEAFF. The CDR3 coding sequence is TGTGCCTGGAGTGTCCAACAAGGCACTGAAGCTTTCTTT.

The genes are TRBV6-5 and TRBJ1-1; D is uncertain. The CDR3 is 14 residues long. The germline V and J ends were trimmed by 7 bases and 3 bases, with 15 bases remaining between them. Germline assignment: CDR1 MNHEY and CDR2 SVGAGI. Written as DNA, the CDR3 is TGTGCCAGCACCCGTCCGGGCACTTACACTGAAGCTTTCTTT. This translates into CASTRPGTYTEAFF.

V usage is TRBV5-1 and J usage is TRBJ2-5; D unclear. CDR1 is SGHRS and CDR2 is YFSETQ in the germline V gene. The CDR3 sequence is 15 residues long. The V end was cut by 0 bases, the J end by 1 base, with 10 bases between. The CDR3 loop is CASSLGIAFQETQYF. The CDR3 bases are TGCGCCAGCAGCTTGGGGATCGCCTTCCAAGAGACCCAGTACTTC.

J is TRBJ1-1 and V is TRBV2; TRBD1 might be the D (5 bases). The CDR3 runs 12 residues. V lost 9 bases and J 5 bases, leaving 13 bases between the germline ends. Per germline, CDR1 SNHLY and CDR2 FYNNEI. The CDR3 DNA reads as TGTGCCAGTCTGCGGGGGGGTACTGAAGCTTTCTTT. It codes for CASLRGGTEAFF.

The rearrangement links TRBV5-1 to TRBJ1-4, with 7 bases lining up with TRBD1. Per germline, CDR1 SGHRS and CDR2 YFSETQ. V lost 7 bases and J lost 4; bases outside the gene matches: 4. The CDR3 length is 13 residues. The CDR3 sequence is CASQGQLNEKLFF. CDR3 coding DNA: TGCGCCAGCCAGGGACAGCTTAATGAAAAACTGTTTTTT.

This clone was detected a few times. V gene TRBV6-1 combines with J gene TRBJ2-5; 8 bases match TRBD2. This CDR3 is built from 13 residues. V shed 3 bases and J 3 bases; nucleotides not matched to a gene: 0. Germline V gene lookup returns CDR1 MNHNS and CDR2 SASEGT. The CDR3 here is CASSDSGEETQYF. CDR3 in DNA: TGTGCCAGCAGTGATAGCGGGGAAGAGACCCAGTACTTC.

The rearrangement links TRBV7-8 to TRBJ2-5, with 7 bases identical to TRBD1. The CDR3 length is 14 residues. Germline loops: CDR1 SGHVS, CDR2 FQNEAQ. V was clipped by 7 bases and J by 5 bases; unmatched bases: 10. The CDR3 spells CASTRDLQGETQYF. CDR3 in DNA: TGTGCCAGCACAAGGGACCTACAGGGGGAGACCCAGTACTTC.

This clone has more than one count but fewer than ten. The gene calls are TRBV7-3 and TRBJ1-5, with D uncertain. With 5 bases removed from V and 11 bases from J, the gap between germline ends came to 16 bases. The germline CDR1 and CDR2 sequences are SGHTA and FQGTGA. The length of the CDR3 is 13 residues. The CDR3 loop is CASSPTHGRTQHF. For the CDR3, the DNA is TGTGCCAGCAGCCCTACTCACGGGAGGACCCAGCATTTT.

This clone was observed a single time. The rearrangement joins TRBV7-9 to TRBJ2-7, with 12 positions matching TRBD1. The CDR3 runs to 16 residues. Unmatched junction bases numbered 7, after V lost 3 bases and J lost 4 bases. From germline, CDR1 is SEHNR and CDR2 FQNEAQ (reference sequence). The CDR3 DNA sequence: TGTGCCAGCAGCTTGGGACCGGGACAGGGGGCGTACGAGCAGTACTTC. Residues: CASSLGPGQGAYEQYF. Drawing the rest from reference TRBV7-9 and TRBJ2-7, the complete variable domain is DTGVSQNPRHKITKRGQNVTFRCDPISEHNRLYWYRQTLGQGPEFLTYFQNEAQLEKSRLLSDRFSAERPKGSFSTLEIQRTEQGDSAMYLCASSLGPGQGAYEQYFGPGTRLTVT.

The chain uses TRBV28 and TRBJ2-7, with 7 nucleotides matching TRBD1. The CDR3 totals 14 residues. Germline V gene lookup returns CDR1 MDHEN and CDR2 SYDVKM. The junction had 8 bases not matched to a gene; V was cut back by 6 bases and J by 3 bases. CDR3 DNA sequence: TGTGCCAGCAGACCGGGACAGCCTCTCTACGAGCAGTACTTC. Protein product: CASRPGQPLYEQYF.

The rearrangement joins TRBV9 to TRBJ1-6, with D possibly TRBD1 on 6 matching bases. The CDR3 totals 13 residues. Germline CDR1 is SGDLS and CDR2 is YYNGEE. The V and J ends lost 2 bases and 7 bases respectively, with 7 bases between them. CDR3 sequence (DNA): TGTGCCAGCAGCGTCACAGGGAATTCACCCCTCCACTTT. It translates to CASSVTGNSPLHF.

This chain uses TRBV7-3 with TRBJ2-7, with TRBD2 matching over 10 bases. After removal of 5 bases from V and 7 bases from J, the junction contained 5 bases not matched to a gene. Germline values: CDR1 SGHTA, CDR2 FQGTGA. CDR3 length: 13 amino acids. The CDR3, as DNA: TGTGCCAGCAGCCCTCTAGCGGGAGATGAGCAGTACTTC. This translates into CASSPLAGDEQYF. Full variable domain (remainder filled in from reference TRBV7-3 and TRBJ2-7): GAGVSQTPSNKVTEKGKYVELRCDPISGHTALYWYRQSLGQGPEFLIYFQGTGAADDSGLPNDRFFAVRPEGSVSTLKIQRTERGDSAVYLCASSPLAGDEQYFGPGTRLTVT.

By frequency in the sample, this clone is medium-sized (0.01 to 0.1%). The chain is built from TRBV5-5 and TRBJ2-5; no reliable D call. Trimming shortened V by 0 bases and J by 1 base, and 10 bases separated the two germline ends. The germline gives CDR1 SGHKS, CDR2 YYEKEE (reference sequence). The length of the CDR3 is 15 residues. The CDR3 loop is CASSLAGYLQETQYF. DNA of the CDR3: TGTGCCAGCAGCTTGGCCGGGTACCTCCAAGAGACCCAGTACTTC. Based on the CDR3 plus reference TRBV5-5 and TRBJ2-5, the full variable domain is DAGVTQSPTHLIKTRGQQVTLRCSPISGHKSVSWYQQVLGQGPQFIFQYYEKEERGRGNFPDRFSARQFPNYSSELNVNALLLGDSALYLCASSLAGYLQETQYFGPGTRLLVL.

The chain joins TRBV19 to TRBJ2-2, with D unclear. There are 14 residues in the CDR3. In germline, CDR1 is LNHDA, CDR2 SQIVND (reference sequence). The ends were cut back, 5 bases at V and 1 base at J, with 8 bases in the middle. CDR3 sequence reads: CASSDLGNTGELFF. DNA of the CDR3: TGTGCCAGTAGTGATCTCGGGAACACCGGGGAGCTGTTTTTT.

This chain links TRBV7-9 with TRBJ1-3, with D possibly being TRBD1 (5 bases). Per the germline V gene, CDR1 is SEHNR and CDR2 is FQNEAQ (reference sequence). Trimming shortened V by 5 bases and J by 7 bases, and 9 bases separated the two germline ends. The CDR3 contains 12 residues. The CDR3 sequence: CASSEDSNTIYF. The CDR3 coding sequence is TGTGCCAGCAGCGAAGACAGTAACACCATATATTTT.

V is TRBV18 and J is TRBJ2-1, with D unresolved. The CDR3 runs to 13 residues. V was clipped by 6 bases and J by 2 bases, with 8 bases between them. Looked up from germline, CDR1 is KGHSH and CDR2 is LQKENI. The CDR3: CASSPTTYNEQFF. The CDR3 nucleotides are TGTGCCAGCTCCCCCACGACCTACAATGAGCAGTTCTTC.

The chain uses TRBV7-2 and TRBJ1-6; D call uncertain. Germline values: CDR1 SGHTA, CDR2 FQGNSA. The CDR3 is 14 amino acids. V lost 4 bases to trimming and J lost 8 bases, with 12 bases between them. The CDR3 bases are TGTGCCAGCAGCTATAGGTATCGGGATTCACCCCTCCACTTT. It translates to CASSYRYRDSPLHF.

The chain carries TRBV14 and TRBJ2-2, with 8 nucleotides matching TRBD1. V gave up 3 bases and J gave up 9 bases; unmatched junction bases: 9. Germline values: CDR1 SGHDN, CDR2 FVKESK. The CDR3 extends over 15 amino acids. This chain's CDR3 is CASSHRGPSTRELFF. CDR3 DNA: TGTGCCAGCAGCCACAGGGGGCCGAGTACCCGGGAGCTGTTTTTT.

The rearrangement uses TRBV6-6 and TRBJ2-7; 9 bases are a match to TRBD1. The germline CDR1 and CDR2 sequences are MNHNY and SVGAGI (reference sequence). The V segment lost 3 bases and the J segment 7 bases; nucleotides outside the gene matches: 10. The CDR3 sequence is 15 residues long. The chain's CDR3 is CASSYPGQGSSEQYF. CDR3 bases: TGTGCCAGCAGTTATCCGGGACAGGGTTCGTCTGAGCAGTACTTC.

This clone was seen a single time. The rearrangement links TRBV6-5 to TRBJ2-7; maybe TRBD2 (5 bases). CDR3 length: 15 residues. Trimming removed 2 bases from V and 3 bases from J, with 14 bases in between. The germline V gene has CDR1 MNHEY and CDR2 SVGAGI. This chain's CDR3 is CASSYRTQSDYEQYF. CDR3 in DNA: TGTGCCAGCAGTTACCGGACTCAATCGGACTACGAGCAGTACTTC.